Below, one T cell receptor (beta chain) is given with its context. Its matching antigen is unknown. Other DNA sequences of this sample code for an identical CDR3. This sample is part of a study of graft-versus-host responses after intestinal transplantation. Study-wide findings and caveats: Early post-transplant falls in HvG clones accompanied the peak levels of circulating GvH clones.

Germline loops: CDR1 MDHEN, CDR2 SYDVKM. This CDR3 comprises 11 residues. V was cut by 6 bases and J by 4 bases, with 7 bases left in between. The table came from immunoSEQ multiplex PCR; TCRdb's copy has only in-frame clones and leaves some out. The sample records about 16,000 clones, approximately 89% being singletons. This rearrangement joins TRBV28 to TRBJ2-7; D gene uncertain. The TCR sequence derives from a human patient who received an intestinal transplant, so some T cells may come from the graft donor. Specimen: PBMCs, collected roughly 110 days after intestinal transplant. This CDR3 reads CASSLGYEQYF. In nucleotides, the CDR3 is TGTGCCAGCAGCCTTGGATACGAGCAGTACTTC.